This T cell receptor (beta chain) comes out of a study of blood T cell repertoires in COVID-19. In the study overall: Sample material is recorded as cDNA or gDNA derived from T cells, B-cell-depleted T cells, or PBMCs.

Participants' reported clinical history set cohort assignment. Germline V gene sequence: CDR1 ENHRY, CDR2 SYGVKD. This CDR3 contains 16 residues. Trimming stripped 2 bases from V and 2 bases from J, with 16 bases between. Original processing notes: The authors estimated nucleated cell counts from reference gene primer amplification. Generated by immunoSEQ multiplex PCR, the TCRdb table keeps only in-frame clones and is missing some. The DNA gave D and trimming, while V, J and clone size come from that table. The repertoire holds fewer than 350,000 clones, with 89% as singletons. The clonotype was recovered from a woman aged 40 to 50 who had recovered from COVID-19. The sample consisted of PBMCs or T cells enriched from blood (not recorded which). This rearrangement joins TRBV10-3 to TRBJ2-7; D may be TRBD1 (5 bases). The DNA of the CDR3 is TGTGCCATCAGTGAGGATTTGGGGCTTCTTACCTACGAGCAGTACTTC. Its protein is CAISEDLGLLTYEQYF.